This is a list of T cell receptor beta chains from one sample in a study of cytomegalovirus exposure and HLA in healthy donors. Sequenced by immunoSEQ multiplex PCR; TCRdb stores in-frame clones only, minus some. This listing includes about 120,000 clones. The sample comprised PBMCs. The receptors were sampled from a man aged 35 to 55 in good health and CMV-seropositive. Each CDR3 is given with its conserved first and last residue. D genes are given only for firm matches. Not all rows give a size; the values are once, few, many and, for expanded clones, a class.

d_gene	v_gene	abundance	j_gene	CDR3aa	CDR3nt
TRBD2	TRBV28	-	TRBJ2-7	CASSLWASGSSYEQYF	TGTGCCAGCAGTTTATGGGCTAGCGGGAGCTCCTACGAGCAGTACTTC
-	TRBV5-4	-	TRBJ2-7	CASSLGVGGVEQYF	TGTGCCAGCAGCTTGGGAGTAGGGGGGGTCGAGCAGTACTTC
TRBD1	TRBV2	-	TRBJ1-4	CASQSTGVTTNEKLFF	TGTGCCAGCCAATCAACAGGGGTCACAACTAATGAAAAACTGTTTTTT
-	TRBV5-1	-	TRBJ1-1	CASRTGESMNTEAFF	TGCGCCAGCAGGACTGGGGAGTCCATGAACACTGAAGCTTTCTTT
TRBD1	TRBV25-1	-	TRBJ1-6	CASSLDRDRNSPLHF	TGTGCCAGCAGTTTAGACCGGGACAGAAATTCACCCCTCCACTTT
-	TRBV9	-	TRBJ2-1	CASSKTTGLEEQFF	TGTGCCAGCAGCAAAACTACAGGGTTGGAGGAGCAGTTCTTC
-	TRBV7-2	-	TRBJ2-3	CASSSESASTDTQYF	TGTGCCAGCAGCTCCGAAAGCGCTAGCACAGATACGCAGTATTTT
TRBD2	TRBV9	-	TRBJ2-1	CASSVDPSGRHNEQFF	TGTGCCAGCAGCGTAGATCCTAGCGGGAGACACAATGAGCAGTTCTTC
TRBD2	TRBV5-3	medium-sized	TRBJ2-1	CARSTRQDGLAGNEQFF	TGTGCCAGAAGCACCAGACAGGACGGACTAGCGGGCAATGAGCAGTTCTTC
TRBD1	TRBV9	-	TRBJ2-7	CASSVTGGVDEQYF	TGTGCCAGCAGCGTAACAGGGGGCGTCGACGAGCAGTACTTC
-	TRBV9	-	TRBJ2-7	CASSASDRFHEQYF	TGTGCCAGCAGCGCGTCCGACAGGTTCCACGAGCAGTACTTC
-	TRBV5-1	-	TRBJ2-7	CASSLGVSYEQYF	TGCGCCAGCAGCTTGGGAGTCTCCTACGAGCAGTACTTC
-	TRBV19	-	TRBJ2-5	CASSNRLGVETQYF	TGTGCCAGTAGTAATCGCCTAGGGGTAGAGACCCAGTACTTC
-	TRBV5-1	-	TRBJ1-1	CASSAIPDGGWTEAFF	TGCGCCAGCAGCGCTATCCCTGACGGGGGTTGGACTGAAGCTTTCTTT
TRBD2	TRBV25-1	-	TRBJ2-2	CASSGLAGPTGELFF	TGTGCCAGCAGTGGACTAGCGGGACCCACCGGGGAGCTGTTTTTT
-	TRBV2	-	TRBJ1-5	CASSGASGLQPQHF	TGTGCCAGCAGTGGGGCTTCTGGACTTCAGCCCCAGCATTTT
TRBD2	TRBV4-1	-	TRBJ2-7	CASSQEVAGVGSGEDRQYF	TGCGCCAGCAGCCAAGAGGTGGCGGGAGTTGGGAGTGGAGAGGATAGGCAGTACTTC
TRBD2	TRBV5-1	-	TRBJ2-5	CASSGTRQETQYF	TGCGCCAGCAGCGGGACTAGACAAGAGACCCAGTACTTC
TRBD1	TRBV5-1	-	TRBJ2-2	CASSLVGTGAGELFF	TGCGCCAGCAGCTTGGTAGGGACAGGGGCCGGGGAGCTGTTTTTT
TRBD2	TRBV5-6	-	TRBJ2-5	CASSGLAGGYEQYF	TGTGCCAGCAGCGGTTTAGCGGGAGGATATGAGCAGTACTTC
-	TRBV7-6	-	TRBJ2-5	CASSSIDLREETQYF	TGTGCCAGCAGCTCTATCGACTTGAGGGAAGAGACCCAGTACTTC
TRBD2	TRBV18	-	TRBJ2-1	CASSPLSGSIEQFF	TGTGCCAGCTCACCATTGAGCGGGAGCATTGAGCAGTTCTTC
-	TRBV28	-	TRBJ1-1	CATRLGQGEAFF	TGTGCCACCCGCCTCGGCCAGGGGGAAGCTTTCTTT
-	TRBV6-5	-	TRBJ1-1	CASSYEPRNTEAFF	TGTGCCAGCAGTTACGAGCCCCGGAACACTGAAGCTTTCTTT
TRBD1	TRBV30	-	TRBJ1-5	CAWGRQGWGNQPQHF	TGTGCCTGGGGAAGACAGGGTTGGGGCAATCAGCCCCAGCATTTT
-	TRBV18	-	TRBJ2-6	CASSPTLETGANVLTF	TGTGCCAGCTCACCGACGCTGGAGACCGGGGCCAACGTCCTGACTTTC
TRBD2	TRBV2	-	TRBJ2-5	CASSDVAGQETQYF	TGTGCCAGCAGTGACGTAGCGGGACAAGAGACCCAGTACTTC
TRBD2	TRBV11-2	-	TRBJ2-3	CASSLVAGGWVDTQYF	TGTGCCAGCAGCTTAGTCGCGGGAGGGTGGGTAGATACGCAGTATTTT
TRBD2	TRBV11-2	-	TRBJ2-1	CASSLVWTSFNEQFF	TGTGCCAGCAGCTTAGTTTGGACTAGCTTCAATGAGCAGTTCTTC
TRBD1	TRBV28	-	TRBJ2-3	CASGPAGGADTQYF	TGTGCCAGCGGCCCGGCAGGGGGCGCAGATACGCAGTATTTT
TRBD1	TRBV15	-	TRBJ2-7	CATKGTGGYEQYF	TGTGCCACCAAGGGGACAGGGGGCTACGAGCAGTACTTC
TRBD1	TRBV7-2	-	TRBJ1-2	CASPKKGAGYGYTF	TGTGCCAGCCCAAAGAAGGGGGCGGGCTATGGCTACACCTTC
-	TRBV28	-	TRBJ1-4	CASFGGWNEKLFF	TGTGCCAGCTTTGGGGGGTGGAATGAAAAACTGTTTTTT
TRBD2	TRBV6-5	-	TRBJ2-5	CASSYLAGGGETQYF	TGTGCCAGCAGTTATTTAGCGGGAGGGGGAGAGACCCAGTACTTC
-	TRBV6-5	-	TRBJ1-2	CASSYPDSSKGYTF	TGTGCCAGCAGTTACCCGGACTCGTCTAAAGGCTACACCTTC
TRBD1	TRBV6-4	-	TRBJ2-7	CASSVTAGGSAHEQYF	TGTGCCAGCAGTGTCACCGCAGGGGGATCCGCCCACGAGCAGTACTTC
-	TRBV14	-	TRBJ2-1	CASSGLIGVYNEQFF	TGTGCCAGCAGCGGATTGATCGGGGTGTACAATGAGCAGTTCTTC
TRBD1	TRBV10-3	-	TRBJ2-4	CAISDGGTGYF	TGTGCCATCAGCGATGGGGGGACAGGGTACTTC
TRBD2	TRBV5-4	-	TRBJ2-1	CASSFSREDEQFF	TGTGCCAGCAGTTTTTCGCGGGAGGATGAGCAGTTCTTC
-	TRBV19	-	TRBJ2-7	CASSYAPVANYEQYF	TGTGCCAGTAGTTATGCCCCGGTCGCTAACTACGAGCAGTACTTC
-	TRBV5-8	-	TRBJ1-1	CASPPELGPGEAFF	TGTGCCAGCCCCCCCGAATTGGGGCCGGGTGAAGCTTTCTTT
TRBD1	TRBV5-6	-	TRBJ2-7	CASSSGTGFPYEQYF	TGTGCCAGCAGCTCCGGGACAGGATTTCCCTACGAGCAGTACTTC
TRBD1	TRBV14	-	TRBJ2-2	CASSQAQGAGAGELFF	TGTGCCAGCAGCCAAGCACAGGGGGCGGGCGCCGGGGAGCTGTTTTTT
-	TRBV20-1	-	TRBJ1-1	CSPQGAEAFF	TGCAGTCCACAGGGCGCTGAAGCTTTCTTT
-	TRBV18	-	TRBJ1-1	CASSLGGFRNTEAFF	TGTGCCAGCTCACTGGGAGGATTTAGGAACACTGAAGCTTTCTTT
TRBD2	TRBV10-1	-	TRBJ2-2	CASTPGGTGELFF	TGCGCCAGCACCCCGGGGGGCACCGGGGAGCTGTTTTTT
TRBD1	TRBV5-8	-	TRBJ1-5	CASSPRGTVNQPQHF	TGTGCCAGCAGCCCTCGTGGGACAGTCAATCAGCCCCAGCATTTT
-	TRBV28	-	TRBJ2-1	CASHQYGVDEQFF	TGTGCCAGCCATCAGTACGGGGTAGATGAGCAGTTCTTC
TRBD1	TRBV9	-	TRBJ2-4	CASSVETGKNQYF	TGTGCCAGCAGCGTAGAGACAGGGAAGAACCAGTACTTC
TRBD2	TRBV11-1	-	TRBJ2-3	CASSSLGLAGGDTDTQYF	TGTGCCAGCAGCTCACTCGGGCTAGCGGGAGGGGACACAGATACGCAGTATTTT
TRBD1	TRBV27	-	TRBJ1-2	CASSPRTMLGTGYGYTF	TGTGCCAGCAGTCCACGAACAATGCTCGGGACAGGTTATGGCTACACCTTC
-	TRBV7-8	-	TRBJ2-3	CASSLESGWNTDTQYF	TGTGCCAGCAGCTTAGAAAGCGGGTGGAACACAGATACGCAGTATTTT
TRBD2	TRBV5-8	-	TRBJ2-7	CASRSRRGAYEQYF	TGTGCCAGCAGGTCGCGGCGGGGGGCCTACGAGCAGTACTTC
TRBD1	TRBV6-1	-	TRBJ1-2	CASSEPRVGGGYGYTF	TGTGCCAGCAGTGAGCCCCGGGTAGGGGGCGGCTATGGCTACACCTTC
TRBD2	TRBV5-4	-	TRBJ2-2	CASSLGGRGDTGELFF	TGTGCCAGCAGCTTGGGCGGGAGAGGGGACACCGGGGAGCTGTTTTTT
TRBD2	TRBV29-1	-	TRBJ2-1	CSALSGRATEQFF	TGCAGCGCCCTTAGCGGGAGGGCCACTGAGCAGTTCTTC
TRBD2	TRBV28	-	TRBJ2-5	CASSLRPMLAGGGETQYF	TGTGCCAGCAGTTTACGCCCCATGCTGGCGGGGGGTGGAGAGACCCAGTACTTC
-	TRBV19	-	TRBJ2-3	CASSVADNTDTQYF	TGTGCCAGTAGTGTAGCGGACAACACAGATACGCAGTATTTT
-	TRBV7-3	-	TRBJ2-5	CASSRLGGQETQYF	TGTGCCAGCAGCCGCCTCGGGGGACAAGAGACCCAGTACTTC